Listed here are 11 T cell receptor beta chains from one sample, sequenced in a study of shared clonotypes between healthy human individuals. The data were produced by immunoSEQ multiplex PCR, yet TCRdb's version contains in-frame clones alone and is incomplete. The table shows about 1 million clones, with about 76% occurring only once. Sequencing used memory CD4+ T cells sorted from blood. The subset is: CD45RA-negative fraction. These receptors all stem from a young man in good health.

The CDR3 DNA sequence: TGTGCCAGCAGCCCGAATACAGGGAACTATGGCTACACCTTC. As protein: CASSPNTGNYGYTF. The chain is built from TRBV5-8 and TRBJ1-2; weak D call: TRBD1 (6 bases). This CDR3 comprises 14 residues. Germline values: CDR1 SGHTS, CDR2 YDEGEE. V was shortened by 4 bases and J by 2 bases, with 12 bases between the two germline ends.

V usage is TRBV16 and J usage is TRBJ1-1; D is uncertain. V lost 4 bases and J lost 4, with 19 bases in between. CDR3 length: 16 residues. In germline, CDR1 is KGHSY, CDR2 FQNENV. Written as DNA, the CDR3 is TGTGCCAGCAGCCGCCGTCGAGAGGGTGGTGGCACTGAAGCTTTCTTT. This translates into CASSRRREGGGTEAFF.

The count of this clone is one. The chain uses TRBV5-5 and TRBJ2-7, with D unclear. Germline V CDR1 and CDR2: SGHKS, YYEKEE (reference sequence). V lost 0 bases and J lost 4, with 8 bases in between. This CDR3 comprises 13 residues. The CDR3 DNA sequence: TGTGCCAGCAGCTTGGAAGGGCATTACGAGCAGTACTTC. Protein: CASSLEGHYEQYF.

CDR3 sequence: CASSLSWASSLETQYF. CDR3 nucleotide sequence: TGTGCCAGCAGCTTATCCTGGGCTAGCAGTTTAGAGACCCAGTACTTC. The V gene is TRBV11-2, the J gene TRBJ2-5; D is possibly TRBD2 (5 bases). The CDR3 has 16 amino acids. From germline, CDR1 is SGHAT and CDR2 FQNNGV. Trimming stripped 2 bases from V and 4 bases from J, with 17 bases between.

The DNA of the CDR3 is TGTGCCAGCAGTTACTCTCCTTTTATGAACACTGAAGCTTTCTTT. Amino acid sequence: CASSYSPFMNTEAFF. This sequence joins TRBV6-5 and TRBJ1-1, with no clear D. The V gene's germline CDR1 is MNHEY and CDR2 SVGAGI. The CDR3 has 15 amino acids. Deletions cut 0 bases from V and 0 bases from J, with 8 bases between.

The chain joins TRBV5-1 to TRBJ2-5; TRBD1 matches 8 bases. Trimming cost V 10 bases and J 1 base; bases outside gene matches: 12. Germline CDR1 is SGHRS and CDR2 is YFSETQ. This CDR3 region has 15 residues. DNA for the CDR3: TGCGCCGGTCGAGAGACAGGGGCAATCCAAGAGACCCAGTACTTC. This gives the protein CAGRETGAIQETQYF.

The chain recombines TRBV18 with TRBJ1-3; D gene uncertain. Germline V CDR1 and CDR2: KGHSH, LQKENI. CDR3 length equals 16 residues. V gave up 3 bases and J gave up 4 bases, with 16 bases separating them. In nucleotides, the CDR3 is TGTGCCAGCTCACCTGCACTCACCGATCGGGGAAACACCATATATTTT. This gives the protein CASSPALTDRGNTIYF.

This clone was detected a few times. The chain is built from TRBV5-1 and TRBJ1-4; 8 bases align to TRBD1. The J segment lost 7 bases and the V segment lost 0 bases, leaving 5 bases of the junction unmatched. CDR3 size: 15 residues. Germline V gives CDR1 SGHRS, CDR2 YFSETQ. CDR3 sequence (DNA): TGCGCCAGCAGCTTGGATCAGGGGGCTGGTGAAAAACTGTTTTTT. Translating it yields CASSLDQGAGEKLFF. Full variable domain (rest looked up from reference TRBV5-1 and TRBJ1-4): KAGVTQTPRYLIKTRGQQVTLSCSPISGHRSVSWYQQTPGQGLQFLFEYFSETQRNKGNFPGRFSGRQFSNSRSEMNVSTLELGDSALYLCASSLDQGAGEKLFFGSGTQLSVL.

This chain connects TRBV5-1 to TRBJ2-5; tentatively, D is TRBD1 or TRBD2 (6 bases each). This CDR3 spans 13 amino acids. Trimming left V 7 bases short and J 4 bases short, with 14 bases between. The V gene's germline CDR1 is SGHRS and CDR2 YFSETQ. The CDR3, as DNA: TGCGCCAGCCTAAGGGGGGCTGGAGAGACCCAGTACTTC. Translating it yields CASLRGAGETQYF.

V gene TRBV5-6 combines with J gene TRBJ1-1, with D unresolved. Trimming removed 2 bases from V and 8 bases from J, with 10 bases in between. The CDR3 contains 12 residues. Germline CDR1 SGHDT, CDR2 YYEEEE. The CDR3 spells CASSLKAGEAFF. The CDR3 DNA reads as TGTGCCAGCAGCTTAAAGGCTGGGGAAGCTTTCTTT.

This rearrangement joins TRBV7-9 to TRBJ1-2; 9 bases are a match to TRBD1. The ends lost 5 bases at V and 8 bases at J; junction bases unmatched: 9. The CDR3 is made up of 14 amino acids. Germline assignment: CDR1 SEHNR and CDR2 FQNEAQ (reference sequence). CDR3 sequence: CASSPQQGAGGYTF. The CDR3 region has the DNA TGTGCCAGCAGCCCCCAACAGGGGGCGGGAGGCTACACCTTC.